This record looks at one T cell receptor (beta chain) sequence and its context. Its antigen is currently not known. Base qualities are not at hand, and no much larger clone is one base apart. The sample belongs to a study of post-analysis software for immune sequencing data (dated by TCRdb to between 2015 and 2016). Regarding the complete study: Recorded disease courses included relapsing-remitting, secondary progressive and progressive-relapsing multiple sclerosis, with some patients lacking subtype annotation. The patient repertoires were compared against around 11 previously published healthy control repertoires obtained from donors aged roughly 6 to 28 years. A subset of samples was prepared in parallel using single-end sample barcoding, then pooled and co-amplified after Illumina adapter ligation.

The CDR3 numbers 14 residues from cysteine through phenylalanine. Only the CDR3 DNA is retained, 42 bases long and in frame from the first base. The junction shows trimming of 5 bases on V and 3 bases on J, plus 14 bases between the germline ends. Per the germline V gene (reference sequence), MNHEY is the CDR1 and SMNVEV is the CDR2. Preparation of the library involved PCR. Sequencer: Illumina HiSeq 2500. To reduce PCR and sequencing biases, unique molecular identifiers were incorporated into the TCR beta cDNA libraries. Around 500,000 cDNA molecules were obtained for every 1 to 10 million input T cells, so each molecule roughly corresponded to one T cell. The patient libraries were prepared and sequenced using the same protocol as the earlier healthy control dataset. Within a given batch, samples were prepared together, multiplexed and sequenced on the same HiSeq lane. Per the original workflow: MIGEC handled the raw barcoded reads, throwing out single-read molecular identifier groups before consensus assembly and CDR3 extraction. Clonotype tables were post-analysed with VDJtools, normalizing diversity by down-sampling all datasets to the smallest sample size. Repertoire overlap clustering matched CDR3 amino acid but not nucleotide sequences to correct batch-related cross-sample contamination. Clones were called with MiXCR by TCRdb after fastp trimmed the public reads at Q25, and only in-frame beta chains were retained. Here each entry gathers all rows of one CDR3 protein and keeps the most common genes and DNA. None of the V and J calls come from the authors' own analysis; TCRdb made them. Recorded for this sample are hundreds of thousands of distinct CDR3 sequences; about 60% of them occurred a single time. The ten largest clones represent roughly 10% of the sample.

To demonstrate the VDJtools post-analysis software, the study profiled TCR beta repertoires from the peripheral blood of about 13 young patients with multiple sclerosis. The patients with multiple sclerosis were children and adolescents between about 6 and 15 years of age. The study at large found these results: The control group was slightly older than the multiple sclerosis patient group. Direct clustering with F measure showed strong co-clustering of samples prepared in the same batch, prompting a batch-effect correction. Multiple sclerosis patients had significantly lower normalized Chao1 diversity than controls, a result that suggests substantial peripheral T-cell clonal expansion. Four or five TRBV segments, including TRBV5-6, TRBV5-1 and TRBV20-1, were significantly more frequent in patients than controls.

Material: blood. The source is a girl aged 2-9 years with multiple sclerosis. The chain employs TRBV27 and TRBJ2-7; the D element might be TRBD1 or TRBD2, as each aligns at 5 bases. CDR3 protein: CASSPRGNFYEQYF. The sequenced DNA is TGTGCCAGCAGTCCTCGGGGCAATTTCTACGAGCAGTACTTC.